Shown below are 30 T cell receptor beta chains from a single sample sequenced in a study of T-cell reconstitution after alpha-beta-depleted transplantation in children. Preparing the TCRbeta library involved the use of unique molecular identifiers. TCRdb itself ran the PCR reads through MiXCR, one entry per CDR3 protein. The sample yields about 500,000 distinct CDR3 sequences, approximately 32% seen once. Here the sequenced sample was PBMCs from the stem cell graft donor, taken from the stem cell graft. These receptors were obtained from a human donor who donated a stem cell graft to a child with aplastic anemia.

Details on this clonotype: Germline and junction disagree at one end, which may indicate a read error. The chain links TRBV5-4 to TRBJ2-5; D is unresolved. The CDR3 loop spans 12 amino acids. Germline-derived CDR1 and CDR2 are SGHNT and YYREEE (reference sequence). The CDR3 region has the DNA TGTGCCGGCAGAGAGGCTGACGGACCTAAGTACTTC. It encodes CAGREADGPKYF.

The rearrangement uses TRBV28 and TRBJ2-5; D might be TRBD2 (5 bases). CDR1 and CDR2 from the germline V gene are MDHEN and SYDVKM. The CDR3 runs to 14 residues. V was pared by 5 bases and J by 5 bases, with 15 bases between. In DNA, the CDR3 is TGTGCCAGCAGTGTCATGGGAGTCGGGGAGACCCAGTACTTC. Amino acids: CASSVMGVGETQYF. The full variable domain, completed using reference TRBV28 and TRBJ2-5, is DVKVTQSSRYLVKRTGEKVFLECVQDMDHENMFWYRQDPGLGLRLIYFSYDVKMKEKGDIPEGYSVSREKKERFSLILESASTNQTSMYLCASSVMGVGETQYFGPGTRLLVL.

The chain carries TRBV29-1 and TRBJ2-2; 9 positions match TRBD2. Germline V gives CDR1 SQVTM, CDR2 ANQGSEA. The CDR3 extends over 13 amino acids. Trimming cost V 3 bases and J 6 bases; bases outside gene matches: 2. The CDR3 region has the DNA TGCAGCGTTGAGCAGCGGGAGGCCGGGGAGCTGTTTTTT. Translated: CSVEQREAGELFF.

V and J are TRBV4-1 and TRBJ2-7; D gene uncertain. The CDR3 has 13 amino acids. The V and J ends lost 0 bases and 9 bases respectively, with 12 bases between them. Germline CDR1 reads MGHRA; CDR2 reads YSYEKL. CDR3 DNA sequence: TGCGCCAGCAGCCAAGACTGGCGTTCAGGGCAGTACGTC. This translates into CASSQDWRSGQYV.

This clonotype was recorded a few times. The chain recombines TRBV12-3 or TRBV12-4 with TRBJ1-5, with unresolved D. The V and J ends lost 4 bases and 3 bases respectively, with 10 bases between them. The CDR3 totals 14 residues. CDR3 in DNA: TGTGCCAGCAGTTCTGCGAGCTCCAATCAGCCCCAGCATTTT. Translated: CASSSASSNQPQHF.

This chain links TRBV4-2 with TRBJ2-7; D gene unclear. V shed 4 bases and J shed 6 bases, with 7 bases lying between them. The CDR3 loop spans 11 amino acids. Per the germline V gene, CDR1 is LGHNA and CDR2 is YNFKEQ. CDR3: CASSRPCEQYF. The CDR3 coding sequence is TGTGCCAGCAGCCGCCCTTGCGAGCAGTACTTC.

This sequence joins TRBV18 and TRBJ2-7; possible D gene TRBD1, 5 bases. Germline CDR1 and CDR2: KGHSH and LQKENI. V lost 2 bases and J 5 bases, leaving 16 bases between the germline ends. The CDR3 is 15 amino acids. CDR3 protein: CASSPGDRATHEQYF. For the CDR3, the DNA is TGTGCCAGCTCACCAGGAGACAGAGCGACTCACGAGCAGTACTTC.

The chain combines TRBV7-8 with TRBJ2-1, with 12 nucleotides matching TRBD2. The germline V gene encodes CDR1 SGHVS and CDR2 FQNEAQ. Unmatched junction bases numbered 13, after V lost 3 bases and J lost 4 bases. The CDR3 has 19 amino acids. This chain's CDR3 is CASSFRGLAGGYGYNEQFF. The CDR3 region has the DNA TGTGCCAGCAGCTTTAGAGGTCTAGCGGGAGGGTATGGATACAATGAGCAGTTCTTC.

The chain is built from TRBV12-3 or TRBV12-4 and TRBJ2-3, with 7 positions matching TRBD2. J was trimmed by 3 bases and V by 3 bases; bases with no gene match: 9. CDR3 length equals 16 residues. DNA for the CDR3: TGTGCCAGCAGTTTCCCTCAGTGGCGGGGGACAGATACGCAGTATTTT. Translating it yields CASSFPQWRGTDTQYF.

This chain connects TRBV29-1 to TRBJ1-1; D is unclear. CDR1 is SQVTM and CDR2 is ANQGSEA in the germline V gene. V shed 5 bases and J shed 4 bases, with 14 bases lying between them. There are 13 residues in the CDR3. CDR3 amino acids: CSVNPREGTEAFF. The CDR3 coding sequence is TGCAGCGTTAACCCAAGGGAAGGCACTGAAGCTTTCTTT.

This clonotype occurred a few times. The chain combines TRBV20-1 with TRBJ1-2; the D is unclear. Trimming pared 0 bases from V and 8 bases from J, leaving 13 bases between. Germline V gene sequence: CDR1 DFQATT, CDR2 SNEGSKA (reference sequence). CDR3 length: 13 amino acids. The CDR3 here is CSAREKSPWGYTF. DNA of the CDR3: TGCAGTGCTAGAGAGAAGTCTCCGTGGGGCTACACCTTC.

This chain links TRBV5-1 with TRBJ2-1, with 9 bases lining up with TRBD2. V was clipped by 0 bases and J by 7 bases; unmatched bases: 5. The length of the CDR3 is 15 residues. Germline CDR1 is SGHRS and CDR2 is YFSETQ. The CDR3 bases are TGCGCCAGCAGCTTGGATAGCGGGGGTTTAAATGAGCAGTTCTTC. This sequence encodes CASSLDSGGLNEQFF.

This clonotype was counted a few times. V usage is TRBV7-3 and J usage is TRBJ2-2; D ambiguous. Germline V gene sequence: CDR1 SGHTA, CDR2 FQGTGA. V was pared by 8 bases and J by 6 bases, with 16 bases between. This CDR3 is 14 amino acids long. In nucleotides, the CDR3 is TGTGCCAGCCGCCCATGGGGTAACGCCGGGGAGCTGTTTTTT. Translated: CASRPWGNAGELFF.

The chain recombines TRBV6-1 with TRBJ2-1; 10 bases match TRBD1. Germline V CDR1 and CDR2: MNHNS, SASEGT. CDR3 size: 14 residues. V was clipped by 7 bases and J by 4 bases; unmatched bases: 4. The CDR3 nucleotides read TGTGCCAGCACCGGGACAGGGGAATACAATGAGCAGTTCTTC. Translating it yields CASTGTGEYNEQFF.

In this sample, this clonotype turned up a few times. The chain recombines TRBV12-3 or TRBV12-4 with TRBJ2-7, with 11 nucleotides matching TRBD2. Trimming removed 4 bases from V and 2 bases from J; junction bases left unmatched: 4. This CDR3 contains 15 residues. In nucleotides, the CDR3 is TGTGCCAGCAGTTCCACTAGCGGGAGCACCTACGAGCAGTACTTC. This sequence encodes CASSSTSGSTYEQYF.

This sequence joins TRBV29-1 and TRBJ1-1; TRBD1 might be the D (5 bases). Germline V gene data show CDR1 as SQVTM and CDR2 as ANQGSEA. V lost 7 bases to trimming and J lost 6 bases, with 21 bases between them. The CDR3 has 14 amino acids. This chain's CDR3 is CSGQEQTGLPEAFF. Written as DNA, the CDR3 is TGCAGCGGGCAGGAACAAACAGGTCTCCCTGAAGCTTTCTTT.

This clonotype turned up a few times. This chain links TRBV5-5 with TRBJ1-3; D is uncertain. The CDR3 is 17 residues long. CDR1 is SGHKS, CDR2 YYEKEE, per germline (reference sequence). Trimming pared 0 bases from V and 1 base from J, leaving 14 bases between. DNA of the CDR3: TGTGCCAGCAGCTTGGCCGGGCAGGACCATTCTGGAAACACCATATATTTT. Protein sequence: CASSLAGQDHSGNTIYF.

V and J are TRBV10-3 and TRBJ2-1; 7 nucleotides align to TRBD2. The trim removed 8 bases at V and 1 base at J, leaving 8 bases unmatched. Germline CDR1 ENHRY, CDR2 SYGVKD. There are 15 residues in the CDR3. CDR3 sequence (DNA): TGTGCCATCCGCCCCGGACTAGAGTCCTACAATGAGCAGTTCTTC. Protein: CAIRPGLESYNEQFF.

The rearrangement joins TRBV18 to TRBJ1-3, with D tentatively TRBD1 (5 bases). V was shortened by 6 bases and J by 0 bases, with 15 bases between the two germline ends. The germline V gene has CDR1 KGHSH and CDR2 LQKENI. The length of the CDR3 is 16 residues. CDR3 region: CASSAGDLYSGNTIYF. DNA for the CDR3: TGTGCCAGCTCCGCCGGGGACCTCTACTCTGGAAACACCATATATTTT.

This clonotype has just a few counts. In DNA form, the CDR3 reads TGCAGCGTTCGGGCACAATCGAACAATGAGCAGTTCTTC. Amino acids: CSVRAQSNNEQFF. The chain carries TRBV29-1 and TRBJ2-1; D ambiguous. Germline V gene data show CDR1 as SQVTM and CDR2 as ANQGSEA. V gave up 5 bases and J gave up 5 bases, with 13 bases separating them. The CDR3 consists of 13 residues.

This clonotype was observed once. This chain connects TRBV9 to TRBJ2-1; 8 bases align to TRBD2. Germline V gene lookup returns CDR1 SGDLS and CDR2 YYNGEE. V lost 3 bases and J lost 5; bases outside the gene matches: 7. The CDR3 has 15 residues. CDR3 DNA sequence: TGTGCCAGCAGCGCCTGGACTAGCTTCCACAATGAGCAGTTCTTC. This gives the protein CASSAWTSFHNEQFF.

This chain joins TRBV20-1 and TRBJ1-2; TRBD1 matches at 9 bases. CDR1 is DFQATT, CDR2 SNEGSKA, per germline (reference sequence). The CDR3 loop spans 19 amino acids. The V gene end was trimmed by 5 bases and the J gene end by 4 bases; junction bases not matched to a gene: 23. CDR3 in amino acids: CSAGRKGTGRGGRFYGYTF. Written as DNA, the CDR3 is TGCAGTGCTGGCCGGAAAGGGACAGGGCGGGGCGGAAGATTCTATGGCTACACCTTC.

V is TRBV11-3 and J is TRBJ1-1, with a tentative D call TRBD1 (6 bases). Germline CDR1 is SGHNT and CDR2 is YENEEA. Trimming removed 6 bases from V and 1 base from J, with 12 bases in between. The CDR3 is 14 amino acids. CDR3 sequence (DNA): TGTGCCAGCAGAAAACAGGGTCAGAACACTGAAGCTTTCTTT. Protein product: CASRKQGQNTEAFF.

The chain couples TRBV20-1 to TRBJ2-3; TRBD2 is a possible D gene (5 bases). Germline V gene data show CDR1 as DFQATT and CDR2 as SNEGSKA (reference sequence). This CDR3 has 12 amino acids. The germline V and J ends were trimmed by 3 bases and 8 bases, with 12 bases remaining between them. The CDR3 loop reads CSASTAGSTQYF. The DNA of the CDR3 is TGCAGTGCTAGCACGGCGGGTTCTACGCAGTATTTT.

V is TRBV12-2 and J is TRBJ1-2; the table's TRBD1 call for D was not verified on the DNA. TRBV12-2 is a pseudogene segment. This CDR3 region has 15 residues. CDR3 residues: CASRPLWGLPYGYTF. The CDR3 nucleotides read TGTGCAAGTCGCCCCCTCTGGGGGCTTCCTTATGGCTACACCTTC.

V usage is TRBV27 and J usage is TRBJ2-1; 12 positions match TRBD2. Germline-derived CDR1 and CDR2 are MNHEY and SMNVEV (reference sequence). Trimming took 2 bases from V and 10 from J; bases not matched to a gene: 9. The CDR3 runs 16 residues. In nucleotides, the CDR3 is TGTGCCAGCAGTTTAACGCTAGCGGGAGGGCCCAGGGAGCAGTTCTTC. This translates into CASSLTLAGGPREQFF.

This clonotype was detected a few times. The chain links TRBV20-1 to TRBJ2-5, with 7 bases matching TRBD1. The junction had 8 bases not matched to a gene; V was cut back by 8 bases and J by 5 bases. Looked up from germline, CDR1 is DFQATT and CDR2 is SNEGSKA (reference sequence). The CDR3 runs 12 residues. The CDR3 here is CSPRQGRETQYF. The CDR3 DNA is TGCAGTCCAAGACAGGGTAGGGAGACCCAGTACTTC.

This clonotype was counted a single time. The chain has TRBV30 and TRBJ2-1; 9 bases fit TRBD2. The germline CDR1 and CDR2 sequences are GTSNPN and SVGIG (reference sequence). The trim removed 3 bases at V and 3 bases at J, leaving 15 bases unmatched. This CDR3 has 18 residues. DNA of the CDR3: TGTGCCTGGAGGGGGGTGGTAGCGGGAGCGGGGATCTACAATGAGCAGTTCTTC. Its protein is CAWRGVVAGAGIYNEQFF.

V usage is TRBV12-3 or TRBV12-4 and J usage is TRBJ2-5; TRBD1 agrees at 7 bases. V lost 6 bases and J lost 1; bases outside the gene matches: 5. This CDR3 contains 14 residues. The CDR3 DNA follows: TGTGCCAGCAGCCGAGGGACAGCCCAAGAGACCCAGTACTTC. It specifies CASSRGTAQETQYF.

V usage is TRBV6-5 and J usage is TRBJ1-6, with D perhaps TRBD1 (6 bases). Germline CDR1 MNHEY, CDR2 SVGAGI. Trimming pared 4 bases from V and 7 bases from J, leaving 11 bases between. The CDR3 runs 14 residues. CDR3 nucleotide sequence: TGTGCCAGCAGTTGGGAGGGGACAAATTCACCCCTCCACTTT. Its protein is CASSWEGTNSPLHF.